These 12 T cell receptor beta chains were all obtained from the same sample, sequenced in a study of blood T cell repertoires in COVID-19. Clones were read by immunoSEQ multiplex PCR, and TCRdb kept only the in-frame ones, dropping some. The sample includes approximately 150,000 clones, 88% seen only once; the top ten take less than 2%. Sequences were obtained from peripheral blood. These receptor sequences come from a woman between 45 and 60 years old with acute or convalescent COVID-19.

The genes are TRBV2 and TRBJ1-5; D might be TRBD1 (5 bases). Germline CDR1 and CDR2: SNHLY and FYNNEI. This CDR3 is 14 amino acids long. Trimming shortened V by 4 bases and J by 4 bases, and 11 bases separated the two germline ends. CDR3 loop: CASSAGRGNQPQHF. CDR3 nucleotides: TGTGCCAGCAGTGCAGGGCGGGGGAATCAGCCCCAGCATTTT.

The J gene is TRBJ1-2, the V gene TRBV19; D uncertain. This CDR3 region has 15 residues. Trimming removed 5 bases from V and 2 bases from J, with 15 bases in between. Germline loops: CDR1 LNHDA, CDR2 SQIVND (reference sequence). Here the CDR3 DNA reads TGTGCCAGTAGTCACCGGCAGCGAATCAACTATGGCTACACCTTC. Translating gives CASSHRQRINYGYTF. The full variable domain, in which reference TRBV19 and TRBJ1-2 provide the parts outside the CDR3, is DGGITQSPKYLFRKEGQNVTLSCEQNLNHDAMYWYRQDPGQGLRLIYYSQIVNDFQKGDIAEGYSVSREKKESFPLTVTSAQKNPTAFYLCASSHRQRINYGYTFGSGTRLTVV.

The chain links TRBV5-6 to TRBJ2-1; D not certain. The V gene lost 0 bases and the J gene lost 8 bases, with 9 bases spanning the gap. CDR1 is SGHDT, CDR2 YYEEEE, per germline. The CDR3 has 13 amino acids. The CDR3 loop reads CASSLAGRDEQFF. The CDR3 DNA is TGTGCCAGCAGCTTGGCCGGCCGGGATGAGCAGTTCTTC.

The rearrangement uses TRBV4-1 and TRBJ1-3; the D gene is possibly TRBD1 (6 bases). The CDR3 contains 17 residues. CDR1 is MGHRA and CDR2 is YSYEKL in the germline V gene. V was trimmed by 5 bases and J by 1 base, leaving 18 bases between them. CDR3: CASSYTFQRGSGNTIYF. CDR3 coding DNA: TGCGCCAGCAGCTACACATTTCAAAGGGGGTCTGGAAACACCATATATTTT.

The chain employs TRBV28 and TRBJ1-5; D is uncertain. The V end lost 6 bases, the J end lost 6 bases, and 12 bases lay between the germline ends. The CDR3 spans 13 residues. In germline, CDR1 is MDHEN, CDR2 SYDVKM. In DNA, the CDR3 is TGTGCCAGCAGCCTATCCATTTTTCAGCCCCAGCATTTT. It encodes CASSLSIFQPQHF.

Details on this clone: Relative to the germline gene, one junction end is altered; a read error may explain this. The CDR3 DNA reads TGCGCCAGCAGCGGCGACTCCACATATACGCAGTATTTT. It codes for CASSGDSTYTQYF. The genes are TRBV5-1 and TRBJ2-3; D call uncertain. The CDR3 is 13 amino acids. Germline V gene lookup returns CDR1 SGHRS and CDR2 YFSETQ.

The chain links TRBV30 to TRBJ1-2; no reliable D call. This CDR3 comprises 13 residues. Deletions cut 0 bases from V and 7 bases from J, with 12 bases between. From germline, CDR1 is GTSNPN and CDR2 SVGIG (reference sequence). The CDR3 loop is CAWSVVEGGGYTF. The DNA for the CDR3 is TGTGCCTGGAGTGTTGTAGAAGGAGGTGGCTACACCTTC. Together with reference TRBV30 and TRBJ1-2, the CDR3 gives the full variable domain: SQTIHQWPATLVQPVGSPLSLECTVEGTSNPNLYWYRQAAGRGLQLLFYSVGIGQISSEVPQNLSASRPQDRQFILSSKKLLLSDSGFYLCAWSVVEGGGYTFGSGTRLTVV.

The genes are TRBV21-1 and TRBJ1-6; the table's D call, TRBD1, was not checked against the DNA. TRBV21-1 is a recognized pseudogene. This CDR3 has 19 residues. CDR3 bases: TGTGCCAGCAGCAAATCTAAAGGGGAAGAGGTCAGGCATAATTCACCCCTCCACTTT. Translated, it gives CASSKSKGEEVRHNSPLHF.

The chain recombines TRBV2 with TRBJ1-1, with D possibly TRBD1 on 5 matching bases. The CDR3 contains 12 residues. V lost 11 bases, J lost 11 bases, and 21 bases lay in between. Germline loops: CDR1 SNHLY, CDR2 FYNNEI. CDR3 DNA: TGTGCCTCGGCAGGACATCTCTCGAGGGCTTTCTTT. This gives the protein CASAGHLSRAFF.

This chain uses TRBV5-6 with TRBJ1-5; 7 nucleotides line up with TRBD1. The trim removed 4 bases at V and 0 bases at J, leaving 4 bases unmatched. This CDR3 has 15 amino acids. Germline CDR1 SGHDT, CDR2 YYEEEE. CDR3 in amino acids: CASSGGQYSNQPQHF. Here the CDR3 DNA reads TGTGCCAGCAGCGGGGGACAGTATAGCAATCAGCCCCAGCATTTT.

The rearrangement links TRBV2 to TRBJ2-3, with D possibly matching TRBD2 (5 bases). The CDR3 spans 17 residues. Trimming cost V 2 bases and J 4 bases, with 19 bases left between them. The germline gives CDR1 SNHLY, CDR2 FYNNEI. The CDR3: CASSEKADSQLADTQYF. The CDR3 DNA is TGTGCCAGCAGTGAAAAGGCAGACTCCCAACTAGCAGATACGCAGTATTTT. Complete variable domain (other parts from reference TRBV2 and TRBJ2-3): EPEVTQTPSHQVTQMGQEVILRCVPISNHLYFYWYRQILGQKVEFLVSFYNNEISEKSEIFDDQFSVERPDGSNFTLKIRSTKLEDSAMYFCASSEKADSQLADTQYFGPGTRLTVL.

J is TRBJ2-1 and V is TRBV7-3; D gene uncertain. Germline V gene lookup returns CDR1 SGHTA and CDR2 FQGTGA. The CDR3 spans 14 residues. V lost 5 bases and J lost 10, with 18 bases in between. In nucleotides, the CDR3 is TGTGCCAGCAGCCCGTACCCAAGAAAAACAGAGCAGTTCTTC. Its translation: CASSPYPRKTEQFF.